Listed below are T cell receptor beta chains from one sample, sequenced in a study of cytomegalovirus exposure and HLA in healthy donors. The table came from immunoSEQ multiplex PCR; TCRdb's copy has only in-frame clones and leaves some out. The data show 150,000 or so clones, about 90% seen once. Sequenced material: PBMCs. The receptors were sampled from a woman younger than 45 in good health and CMV-seropositive. The CDR3 runs from the conserved cysteine through the conserved F or W.

TRBV4-1	TRBJ2-3	CASSQGRTSGRASDTQYF
TRBV7-9	TRBJ2-3	CASSLDAGGAGDTQYF
TRBV11-2	TRBJ2-5	CASSASLANQETQYF
TRBV29-1	TRBJ2-7	CSVEIPATYEQYF
TRBV5-6	TRBJ2-3	CASSFGTSGARDTQYF
TRBV7-9	TRBJ2-5	CASSSYSGRGETQYF
TRBV6-5	TRBJ1-2	CASSYHRGLDYGYTF
TRBV27	TRBJ2-1	CASSLGLRAGGGNEQFF
TRBV28	TRBJ1-5	CASRSPGVGNQPQHF
TRBV7-2	TRBJ1-6	CASSFKLVSPLHF
TRBV6-5	TRBJ1-4	CASRRHRGTNEKLFF
TRBV23-1	TRBJ1-5	CASSQSTGTPWSQPQHF
TRBV15	TRBJ1-2	CATSRAPTPSYGYTF
TRBV4-1	TRBJ1-1	CASSQDFVEAFF
TRBV29-1	TRBJ1-1	CSVLDRGQGNTEAFF
TRBV5-1	TRBJ1-6	CASSLAGGESPLHF
TRBV9	TRBJ1-2	CASSVDPSPRYGYTF
TRBV20-1	TRBJ2-7	CSAQGRPEQYF
TRBV5-4	TRBJ2-1	CASSLDRAYNEQFF
TRBV29-1	TRBJ2-3	CSVGIATSGIPITQYF
TRBV28	TRBJ1-4	CASINGQGKEKLFF
TRBV19	TRBJ1-5	CASRPGTAVNSNQPQHF
TRBV28	TRBJ2-7	CASSPNFPGQGSGEQYF
TRBV5-4	TRBJ1-1	CASSSGTGLNTEAFF
TRBV7-2	TRBJ2-7	CASSEDRAYEQYF
TRBV5-1	TRBJ1-4	CASSSTGYEKLFF
TRBV7-3	TRBJ2-1	CASSTSGSGDEQFF
TRBV28	TRBJ2-7	CASSPPVAGSYEQYF
TRBV20-1	TRBJ2-1	CSASPRQEFIF
TRBV4-2	TRBJ2-1	CASSRRTGFSEQFF
TRBV2	TRBJ2-1	CASKAGIGNEQFF
TRBV27	TRBJ2-1	CASSSPVRGRGNEQFF
TRBV28	TRBJ2-7	CASSLGLTTYEQYF
TRBV11-2	TRBJ2-7	CASSPRLAGALQYF
TRBV7-8	TRBJ2-2	CASRQTGHNTGELFF
TRBV28	TRBJ2-7	CASSSFPYEQYF
TRBV6-6	TRBJ2-1	CASSYMSGRRNNEQFF
TRBV6-1	TRBJ2-7	CASSSPGVYEQYF
TRBV2	TRBJ2-7	CASSHITSGSEQYF
TRBV28	TRBJ2-3	CASSPQVQGFTDTQYF
TRBV9	TRBJ1-2	CASSATQGAGGYTF
TRBV27	TRBJ2-3	CASSLQGLAGVPDTQYF
TRBV9	TRBJ2-7	CASSQTVFNEQYF
TRBV6-5	TRBJ2-2	CASSEGEAGELFF
TRBV28	TRBJ2-5	CASSPRRQETQYF